This TCR beta chain emerged from a study of molecular identifiers for immune sequencing clone quantification. This clonotype appeared many times. TCRdb ran MiXCR on the PCR reads and lists one entry per CDR3 protein. This sample has about 70,000 distinct CDR3 sequences; approximately 18% occur once, and the top ten carry approximately 1.5%. J gave up 0 bases and V 4 bases, and 6 bases lay outside the gene matches. CDR1 MGHRA and CDR2 YSYEKL come from the germline V gene. The CDR3 has 16 amino acids. Libraries from naive CD8 cells were generated from approximately 20,000 to 980,000 sorted cells (with 10%, 30% or 50% RNA).

The TCR originated in a human donor in good health. Some libraries in this study had Jurkat cell RNA spiked in. The chain carries TRBV4-1 and TRBJ2-1; TRBD2 agrees at 7 bases. The sequenced material came from naive CD8+ T cells from blood, with Jurkat cell RNA spiked in. As for subset: FACS-sorted CD8+CD4-CCR7+CD45RA+ naive T cells. The chain's CDR3 is CASSPQSSGSYNEQFF. CDR3 nucleotide sequence: TGCGCCAGCAGCCCGCAGTCTAGCGGCTCCTACAATGAGCAGTTCTTC.